This TCR beta chain was sequenced during a study of technical replicates of blood from four donors. Method: immunoSEQ multiplex PCR; TCRdb's copy keeps in-frame clones and lacks some. The data show approximately 84,000 clones, more than 95% seen once. Trimming left V 6 bases short and J 8 bases short, with 5 bases between. There are 11 residues in the CDR3. Germline loops: CDR1 MNHEY, CDR2 SVGAGI. This clonotype was obtained from a human donor in good health. Sequenced sample: T cells isolated from PBMCs. The chain joins TRBV6-5 to TRBJ1-6; weak D call: TRBD1 (5 bases). Here the CDR3 reads CASSRDSPLHF. The CDR3 DNA is TGTGCCAGCAGCAGGGATTCACCCCTCCACTTT.